This T cell receptor (beta chain) emerged from a study of regulatory T cells in long-lasting Graves disease. Study-level results: TRBV28, TRBJ1-2 and TRBJ2-5 were favored in persistent disease.

This CDR3 contains 15 residues. V was pared by 1 base and J by 5 bases, with 4 bases of the junction left unmatched. Germline V gene sequence: CDR1 LGHDT, CDR2 YNNKEL (reference sequence). As concerns this clonotype: Its matching antigen is unknown.

Time point denoted: persistent/refractory GD, antithyroid drugs over 5 years with positive TRAb. PBMC RNA served as the TCR library source. Patients were enrolled at an endocrinology department in Xi'an, China. For TCR beta, libraries came from iRepertoire HTBI primers and Arm-PCR of CDR3 regions. TCRdb processed the multiplex PCR reads anew with MiXCR; each CDR3 protein has one entry. This sample has about 340,000 distinct CDR3 sequences, with about 20% found just once. V is TRBV3-1 and J is TRBJ1-4; TRBD1 aligns across 7 bases. This material consisted of peripheral blood mononuclear cells (PBMCs), taken when the disease was refractory, from a patient treated with antithyroid drugs. The sequence was collected from a female donor with Graves disease. The CDR3 loop is CASSQVRGRNEKLFF. The CDR3 DNA reads as TGTGCCAGCAGCCAAGTGAGGGGGCGGAATGAAAAACTGTTTTTT.